The rows below give T cell receptor beta chains drawn from one sample of a study of T cells after yellow fever vaccination. TCRdb analysed the 5' RACE reads with MiXCR anew, one entry per CDR3 protein. Among 360,000 or so distinct CDR3 sequences listed, around a tenth were seen once. Sequenced here: PBMCs, sampled on the day of the first yellow fever vaccination. Receptors originate from a man aged 18 to 29 who received the YFV17D yellow fever vaccine. The CDR3 runs from the conserved cysteine through the conserved F or W. D genes are given only for firm matches. A row's size may be missing; if present it is once, few, many or a size class.

NA	TRBV6-2/TRBV6-3	TRBJ2-3	few	TGTGCCAGCAGTCACCGGGACTGGTGGGATACGCAGTATTTT	CASSHRDWWDTQYF
TRBD2	TRBV7-8	TRBJ2-2	NA	TGTGCCAGCAGCTTATCCGGGAGGTCGACCGGGGAGCTGTTTTTT	CASSLSGRSTGELFF
NA	TRBV29-1	TRBJ2-2	NA	TGCAGCGCCCCAACTAGCTCGGACACCGGGGAGCTGTTTTTT	CSAPTSSDTGELFF
TRBD1	TRBV4-2	TRBJ1-5	few	TGTGCCAGCAGCCAAGATCTAGACAGGGGTTTGAGGCAGCCCCAGCATTTT	CASSQDLDRGLRQPQHF
TRBD1	TRBV29-1	TRBJ2-7	NA	TGCAGCGTATCGACAGGGTCAAGTTCCGAGCAGTACTTC	CSVSTGSSSEQYF
NA	TRBV7-9	TRBJ2-1	many	TGTGCCAGCAGCTTAGCGGGGTATGAGCAGTTCTTC	CASSLAGYEQFF
NA	TRBV20-1	TRBJ2-1	NA	TGCAGTGCTAGTCGCCTAGCCTACAATGAGCAGTTCTTC	CSASRLAYNEQFF
TRBD1	TRBV2	TRBJ2-2	few	TGTGCCAGCAGGGGACAGCTAGTTGACACCGGGGAGCTGTTTTTT	CASRGQLVDTGELFF
NA	TRBV6-2/TRBV6-3	TRBJ2-7	NA	TGTGCCAGCACTTCCAGCTACGAGCAGTACTTC	CASTSSYEQYF
NA	TRBV2	TRBJ1-5	NA	TGTGCCAGCGGTCCGGGGAGCAATCAGCCCCAGCATTTT	CASGPGSNQPQHF
NA	TRBV7-6	TRBJ1-1	NA	TGTGCCAGCAGCTTAGCTCCCAGTTGGGGGAACACTGAAGCTTTCTTT	CASSLAPSWGNTEAFF
NA	TRBV3-1	TRBJ1-6	few	TGTGCCAGCAGGGGCCGGCCAGAAAATTCACCCCTCCACTTT	CASRGRPENSPLHF
NA	TRBV6-5	TRBJ2-2	NA	TGTGCCAGCAGTTACGTTCGCCCTGACGGGGAGCTGTTTTTT	CASSYVRPDGELFF
TRBD1	TRBV28	TRBJ2-3	NA	TGTGCCAGCAGTCCTACCCCCCGGACAGGGGCGGCCACAGATACGCAGTATTTT	CASSPTPRTGAATDTQYF
NA	TRBV30	TRBJ1-4	few	TGTGCCTGGAGTGGGGCAGAGAATGAAAAACTGTTTTTT	CAWSGAENEKLFF
TRBD2	TRBV4-3	TRBJ2-3	NA	TGCGCCAGCAGCGAGCGACTAGCGGGGGGACCCTCCACAATGAATACGCAGTATTTT	CASSERLAGGPSTMNTQYF
NA	TRBV7-9	TRBJ1-4	many	TGTGCCAGCAGCCGCCTAGGGGTTGGGGAAAAACTGTTTTTT	CASSRLGVGEKLFF
NA	TRBV6-2/TRBV6-3	TRBJ2-7	few	TGTGCCAGCAGTGACGACAGTTGGGGCCACGAGCAGTACTTC	CASSDDSWGHEQYF
TRBD2	TRBV24-1	TRBJ2-3	few	TGTGCCACCAGTGATCCTAGCGGGTCGTCGACAGATACGCAGTATTTT	CATSDPSGSSTDTQYF
NA	TRBV21-1	TRBJ1-5	NA	TGTGCCAGCAGCAAGTATCCCGTAAACCCCGAGAGTCAGCCCCAGCATTTT	CASSKYPVNPESQPQHF
NA	TRBV12-3/TRBV12-4	TRBJ1-3	many	TGTGCCAGCAGTCTACGGACAGATGGGCCTGGAAACACCATATATTTT	CASSLRTDGPGNTIYF
NA	TRBV5-4	TRBJ2-2	NA	TGTGCCAGCAGCTTGGGTCCTAATTGGGGGACCGGGGAGCTGTTTTTT	CASSLGPNWGTGELFF
NA	TRBV5-1	TRBJ2-3	NA	TGCGCCAGCAGCTTAAGAGACACAGATACGCAGTATTTT	CASSLRDTDTQYF